A single sample is the source of the 26 T cell receptor beta chains below, sequenced in a study of cytomegalovirus exposure and HLA in healthy donors. With 60 Vbeta and 13 Jbeta primers, the PCR was carried out. Produced via immunoSEQ multiplex PCR; TCRdb's table is partial and in-frame only. The table shows about 130,000 clones, with around 75% occurring only once. The sample consisted of PBMCs. The receptors stem from a man aged 35-49 years in good health and CMV-seronegative.

V is TRBV19 and J is TRBJ1-5; 10 nucleotides align to TRBD1. After removal of 7 bases from V and 2 bases from J, the junction contained 5 bases not matched to a gene. CDR1 and CDR2 from the germline V gene are LNHDA and SQIVND (reference sequence). The CDR3 spans 15 residues. The CDR3 DNA reads TGTGCCAGTAAAGACAGGGGGCGAGGCAATCAGCCCCAGCATTTT. It yields the protein CASKDRGRGNQPQHF.

This clone was detected a few times. The chain recombines TRBV11-3 with TRBJ1-6; 7 bases map to TRBD1. CDR1 SGHNT and CDR2 YENEEA come from the germline V gene. After removal of 4 bases from V and 6 bases from J, the junction contained 9 bases not matched to a gene. The CDR3 length is 16 residues. DNA for the CDR3: TGTGCCAGCAGCTCGACCGGGACAGAGGGTAATTCACCCCTCCACTTT. It yields the protein CASSSTGTEGNSPLHF. The complete variable domain, with remaining parts taken from reference TRBV11-3 and TRBJ1-6, reads EAGVVQSPRYKIIEKKQPVAFWCNPISGHNTLYWYLQNLGQGPELLIRYENEEAVDDSQLPKDRFSAERLKGVDSTLKIQPAELGDSAVYLCASSSTGTEGNSPLHFGNGTRLTVT.

V usage is TRBV5-8 and J usage is TRBJ1-1, with 9 bases aligning to TRBD1. The CDR3 length is 15 residues. Trimming took 4 bases from V and 4 from J; bases not matched to a gene: 8. The germline CDR1 and CDR2 sequences are SGHTS and YDEGEE. CDR3 in amino acids: CASSKNRGRVTEAFF. DNA for the CDR3: TGTGCCAGCAGCAAAAACAGGGGGCGCGTCACTGAAGCTTTCTTT.

This chain joins TRBV7-8 and TRBJ1-1; D may be TRBD1 (5 bases). V was shortened by 6 bases and J by 1 base, with 9 bases between the two germline ends. This CDR3 is 13 amino acids long. Germline assignment: CDR1 SGHVS and CDR2 FQNEAQ. The CDR3 here is CASSLTGNTEAFF. Written as DNA, the CDR3 is TGTGCCAGCAGTTTAACAGGGAACACTGAAGCTTTCTTT.

This clone appeared once. The gene calls are TRBV2 and TRBJ1-2, with 7 positions matching TRBD1. From germline, CDR1 is SNHLY and CDR2 FYNNEI. Germline trimming cut 2 bases from V and 8 bases from J; bases unmatched to any gene: 11. The CDR3 is 15 amino acids. Written as DNA, the CDR3 is TGTGCCAGCAGTGAATCGACAGGGTACCTATACGGCTACACCTTC. As protein: CASSESTGYLYGYTF.

CDR3 sequence reads: CASSQVMGHKTEAFF. CDR3 nucleotides: TGCGCCAGCAGCCAAGTCATGGGACATAAAACTGAAGCTTTCTTT. The chain is built from TRBV4-3 and TRBJ1-1; weak D call: TRBD1 (6 bases). Trimming cost V 1 base and J 5 bases, with 14 bases left between them. Looked up from germline, CDR1 is LGHNA and CDR2 is YSLEER. The CDR3 totals 15 residues.

The chain joins TRBV2 to TRBJ1-2, with a weak D call TRBD1 (5 bases). V lost 10 bases to trimming and J lost 5 bases, with 20 bases between them. CDR3 size: 14 residues. Germline assignment: CDR1 SNHLY and CDR2 FYNNEI. CDR3 bases: TGTGCCAAGGGCTTGGGGCCGTCTGGGTATGGCTACACCTTC. Amino acids: CAKGLGPSGYGYTF.

This clone was detected a few times. The chain joins TRBV6-1 to TRBJ2-7; D may be TRBD2 (6 bases). The V gene lost 8 bases and the J gene lost 12 bases, with 14 bases spanning the gap. This CDR3 region has 10 residues. From germline, CDR1 is MNHNS and CDR2 SASEGT. The CDR3 sequence is CASPLGRLYF. Written as DNA, the CDR3 is TGTGCCAGCCCCCTCGGGAGATTGTACTTC.

The chain joins TRBV7-2 to TRBJ2-7; TRBD1 matches 8 bases. Trimming took 0 bases from V and 4 from J; bases not matched to a gene: 8. The CDR3 is 16 amino acids. The germline V gene has CDR1 SGHTA and CDR2 FQGNSA. This chain's CDR3 is CASSLAKAGGGYEQYF. The CDR3 bases are TGTGCCAGCAGCTTAGCGAAGGCAGGGGGCGGTTACGAGCAGTACTTC.

The J gene is TRBJ2-1, the V gene TRBV27; 7 bases are shared with TRBD2. The CDR3 extends over 14 amino acids. Per germline, CDR1 MNHEY and CDR2 SMNVEV (reference sequence). The ends lost 4 bases at V and 4 bases at J; junction bases unmatched: 4. The DNA of the CDR3 is TGTGCCAGCAGTTCGGGACTACAGTACAATGAGCAGTTCTTC. Amino acids: CASSSGLQYNEQFF.

The gene calls are TRBV28 and TRBJ1-4, with 8 bases fitting TRBD1. The CDR3 totals 15 residues. The V gene end was trimmed by 5 bases and the J gene end by 8 bases; junction bases not matched to a gene: 10. Per germline, CDR1 MDHEN and CDR2 SYDVKM. Written as DNA, the CDR3 is TGTGCCAGCAGTATCTTCCAGGGGGCGGGGGAAAAACTGTTTTTT. This encodes CASSIFQGAGEKLFF.

The V call is TRBV9, the J call TRBJ2-1; 15 bases map to TRBD2. Germline V CDR1 and CDR2: SGDLS, YYNGEE. This CDR3 is 17 amino acids long. The V and J ends lost 6 bases and 0 bases, in that order; junction bases with no gene match: 4. The DNA for the CDR3 is TGTGCCAGCACCCCGGGACTAGCGGGGGGCTCCTACAATGAGCAGTTCTTC. Protein sequence: CASTPGLAGGSYNEQFF.

V gene TRBV27 combines with J gene TRBJ1-1; possibly TRBD1 for D (6 bases). Germline assignment: CDR1 MNHEY and CDR2 SMNVEV (reference sequence). Trimming cost V 0 bases and J 7 bases, with 9 bases left between them. The CDR3 loop spans 13 amino acids. The CDR3, as DNA: TGTGCCAGCAGTTTATCGGGGGCGGATGAAGCTTTCTTT. Protein: CASSLSGADEAFF.

As concerns this clone: A read error may account for a junction end that differs from germline. V and J are TRBV7-9 and TRBJ1-2, with 9 bases identical to TRBD1. Germline V lookup: CDR1 SEHNR, CDR2 FQNEAQ (reference sequence). There are 15 residues in the CDR3. The CDR3 DNA reads TGTGCCAGCAGCGGCATGGGACAGGGTATCTATGGCTACATCTTC. Translating gives CASSGMGQGIYGYIF. Combining the CDR3 with reference TRBV7-9 and TRBJ1-2 gives the whole variable domain DTGVSQNPRHKITKRGQNVTFRCDPISEHNRLYWYRQTLGQGPEFLTYFQNEAQLEKSRLLSDRFSAERPKGSFSTLEIQRTEQGDSAMYLCASSGMGQGIYGYIFGSGTRLTVV.

The rearrangement joins TRBV2 to TRBJ2-5, with 7 bases aligning to TRBD1. Germline loops: CDR1 SNHLY, CDR2 FYNNEI. V was clipped by 5 bases and J by 0 bases; unmatched bases: 3. The CDR3 extends over 14 amino acids. The CDR3 reads CASSKQGYQETQYF. The CDR3 region has the DNA TGTGCCAGCAGTAAACAGGGGTACCAAGAGACCCAGTACTTC.

This chain connects TRBV4-1 to TRBJ2-7, with 7 bases that match TRBD1. The CDR3 loop spans 14 amino acids. Losses at the gene ends were 3 bases for V and 5 bases for J; bases not matched to a gene: 7. Germline loops: CDR1 MGHRA, CDR2 YSYEKL. The CDR3 sequence is CASSHPGQRNEQYF. CDR3 DNA: TGCGCCAGCAGCCATCCGGGACAGCGCAACGAGCAGTACTTC.

In this sample, this clone turned up a few times. The rearrangement joins TRBV19 to TRBJ1-3; no clear D gene. The CDR3 is 13 residues long. Germline CDR1 LNHDA, CDR2 SQIVND (reference sequence). The V gene lost 7 bases and the J gene lost 4 bases, with 11 bases spanning the gap. This CDR3 reads CASTQVPGNTIYF. The CDR3 coding sequence is TGTGCCAGTACTCAGGTCCCAGGAAACACCATATATTTT. Together with reference TRBV19 and TRBJ1-3, the CDR3 gives the full variable domain: DGGITQSPKYLFRKEGQNVTLSCEQNLNHDAMYWYRQDPGQGLRLIYYSQIVNDFQKGDIAEGYSVSREKKESFPLTVTSAQKNPTAFYLCASTQVPGNTIYFGEGSWLTVV.

The genes are TRBV6-6 and TRBJ1-2; D is undetermined. CDR3 length equals 13 residues. V was cut by 11 bases and J by 0 bases, with 13 bases left in between. The germline V gene encodes CDR1 MNHNY and CDR2 SVGAGI (reference sequence). In nucleotides, the CDR3 is TGTGCCGTGAACGGAGCAGCTAACTATGGCTACACCTTC. Protein sequence: CAVNGAANYGYTF.

This clone was counted a few times. The chain is built from TRBV7-2 and TRBJ1-5, with no clear D. The germline gives CDR1 SGHTA, CDR2 FQGNSA. V was trimmed by 2 bases and J by 5 bases, leaving 7 bases between them. CDR3 length: 13 residues. CDR3 DNA: TGTGCCAGCAGCTTACAGTTGGATCAGCCCCAGCATTTT. Translating it yields CASSLQLDQPQHF.

The chain links TRBV10-1 to TRBJ2-1; tentative D call: TRBD2 (6 bases). V was pared by 7 bases and J by 5 bases, with 12 bases between. CDR1 is WNHNN, CDR2 SYGVQD, per germline (reference sequence). The CDR3 spans 13 residues. CDR3 loop: CASTGVSNNEQFF. The CDR3 DNA reads as TGCGCCAGCACGGGGGTTTCTAACAATGAGCAGTTCTTC.

This chain connects TRBV19 to TRBJ2-2, with 11 bases fitting TRBD1. The V segment lost 8 bases and the J segment 5 bases; nucleotides outside the gene matches: 4. This CDR3 contains 14 residues. Germline CDR1 LNHDA, CDR2 SQIVND (reference sequence). The CDR3, as DNA: TGTGCCAGTGGAGGGACAGGGGGAACCGGGGAGCTGTTTTTT. Translated: CASGGTGGTGELFF.

This clone was seen just once. The chain joins TRBV5-1 to TRBJ1-1; unclear D gene. The length of the CDR3 is 16 residues. V was cut by 4 bases and J by 0 bases, with 16 bases left in between. Looked up from germline, CDR1 is SGHRS and CDR2 is YFSETQ. The CDR3 spells CASSPRGTSVNTEAFF. The CDR3 nucleotides read TGCGCCAGCAGCCCCCGAGGTACTTCTGTGAACACTGAAGCTTTCTTT.

In DNA, the CDR3 is TGCGCCAGCAGCCAAGAGGACAGGCGCAGCAATCAGCCCCAGCATTTT. It encodes CASSQEDRRSNQPQHF. The rearrangement links TRBV4-1 to TRBJ1-5; 7 nucleotides align to TRBD1. Germline V gene lookup returns CDR1 MGHRA and CDR2 YSYEKL. J gave up 1 base and V 0 bases, and 3 bases lay outside the gene matches. The CDR3 extends over 16 amino acids.

V usage is TRBV19 and J usage is TRBJ1-1; TRBD1 is a possible D gene (5 bases). V lost 2 bases and J lost 0, with 16 bases in between. The CDR3 runs 17 residues. The germline V gene encodes CDR1 LNHDA and CDR2 SQIVND (reference sequence). In DNA, the CDR3 is TGTGCCAGTAGTATACTCTTTGACAGTCCCATGAACACTGAAGCTTTCTTT. Amino acids: CASSILFDSPMNTEAFF.

This chain uses TRBV4-1 with TRBJ2-2; possibly TRBD2 for D (5 bases). This CDR3 has 16 residues. Germline V gene data show CDR1 as MGHRA and CDR2 as YSYEKL. V gave up 7 bases and J gave up 0 bases, with 15 bases separating them. Written as DNA, the CDR3 is TGCGCCAGCAACCCAGACTCCGGGGCGAACACCGGGGAGCTGTTTTTT. Protein sequence: CASNPDSGANTGELFF.

The chain employs TRBV29-1 and TRBJ2-2, with TRBD2 matching 10 bases. The CDR3 extends over 15 amino acids. The germline V gene has CDR1 SQVTM and CDR2 ANQGSEA. V lost 4 bases and J lost 2; bases outside the gene matches: 4. The CDR3 coding sequence is TGCAGCGTTGGTGGGACTAGCGCAAACACCGGGGAGCTGTTTTTT. Amino acid sequence: CSVGGTSANTGELFF.